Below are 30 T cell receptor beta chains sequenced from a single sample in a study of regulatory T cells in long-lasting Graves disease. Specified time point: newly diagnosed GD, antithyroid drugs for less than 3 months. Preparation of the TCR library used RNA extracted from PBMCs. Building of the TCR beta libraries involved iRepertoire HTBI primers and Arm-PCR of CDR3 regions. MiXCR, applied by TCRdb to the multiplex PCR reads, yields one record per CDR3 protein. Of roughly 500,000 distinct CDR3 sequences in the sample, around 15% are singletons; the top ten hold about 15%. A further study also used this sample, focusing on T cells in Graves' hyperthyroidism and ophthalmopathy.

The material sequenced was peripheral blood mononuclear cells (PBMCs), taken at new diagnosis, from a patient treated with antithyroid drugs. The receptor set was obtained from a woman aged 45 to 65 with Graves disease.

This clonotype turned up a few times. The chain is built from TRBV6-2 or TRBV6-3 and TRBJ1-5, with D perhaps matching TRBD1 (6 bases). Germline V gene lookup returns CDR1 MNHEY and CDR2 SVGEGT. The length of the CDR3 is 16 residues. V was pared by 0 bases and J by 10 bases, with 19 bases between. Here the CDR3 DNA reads TGTGCCAGCAGTTACTCATGGACAGTGTTAGTTGAACCCCAGCATTTT. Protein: CASSYSWTVLVEPQHF.

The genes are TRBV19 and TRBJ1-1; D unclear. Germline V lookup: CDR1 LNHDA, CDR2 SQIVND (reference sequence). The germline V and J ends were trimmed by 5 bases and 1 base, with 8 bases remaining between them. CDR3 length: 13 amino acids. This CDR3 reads CASSGLPNTEAFF. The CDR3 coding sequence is TGTGCCAGTAGTGGACTCCCGAACACTGAAGCTTTCTTT.

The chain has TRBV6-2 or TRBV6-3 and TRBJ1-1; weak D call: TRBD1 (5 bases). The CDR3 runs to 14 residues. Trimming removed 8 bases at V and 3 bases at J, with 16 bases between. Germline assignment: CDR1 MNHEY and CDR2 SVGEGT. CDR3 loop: CASGPRGGDTEAFF. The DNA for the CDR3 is TGTGCCAGCGGACCGCGGGGGGGGGACACTGAAGCTTTCTTT.

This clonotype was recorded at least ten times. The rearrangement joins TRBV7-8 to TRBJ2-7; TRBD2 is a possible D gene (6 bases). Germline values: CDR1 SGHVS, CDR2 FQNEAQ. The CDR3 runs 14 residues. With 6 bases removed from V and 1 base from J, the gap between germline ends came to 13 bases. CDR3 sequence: CASRPIRGSYEQYF. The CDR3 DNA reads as TGTGCCAGCAGGCCGATTCGGGGGTCCTACGAGCAGTACTTC.

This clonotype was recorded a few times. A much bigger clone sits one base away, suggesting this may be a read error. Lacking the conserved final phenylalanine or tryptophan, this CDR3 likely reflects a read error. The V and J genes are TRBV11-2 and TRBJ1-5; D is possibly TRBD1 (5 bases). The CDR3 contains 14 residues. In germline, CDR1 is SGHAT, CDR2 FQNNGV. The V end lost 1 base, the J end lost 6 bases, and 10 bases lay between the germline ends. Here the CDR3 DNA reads TGTGCCAGCAGCTTAGGAACAGGCCCTCAGCCCCAGCATTCT. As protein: CASSLGTGPQPQHS.

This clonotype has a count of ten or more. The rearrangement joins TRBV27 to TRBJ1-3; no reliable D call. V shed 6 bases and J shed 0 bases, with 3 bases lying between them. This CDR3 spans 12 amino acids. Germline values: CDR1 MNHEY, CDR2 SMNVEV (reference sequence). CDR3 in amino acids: CASRGSGNTIYF. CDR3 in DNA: TGTGCCAGCAGGGGCTCTGGAAACACCATATATTTT.

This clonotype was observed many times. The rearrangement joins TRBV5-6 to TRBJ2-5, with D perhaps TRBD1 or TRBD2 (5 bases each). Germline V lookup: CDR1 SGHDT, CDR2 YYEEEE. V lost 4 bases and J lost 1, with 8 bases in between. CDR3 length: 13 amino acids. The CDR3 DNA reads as TGTGCCAGCAGCGGGGGAGTCCAAGAGACCCAGTACTTC. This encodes CASSGGVQETQYF. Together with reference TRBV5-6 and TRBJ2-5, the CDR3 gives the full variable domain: DAGVTQSPTHLIKTRGQQVTLRCSPKSGHDTVSWYQQALGQGPQFIFQYYEEEERQRGNFPDRFSGHQFPNYSSELNVNALLLGDSALYLCASSGGVQETQYFGPGTRLLVL.

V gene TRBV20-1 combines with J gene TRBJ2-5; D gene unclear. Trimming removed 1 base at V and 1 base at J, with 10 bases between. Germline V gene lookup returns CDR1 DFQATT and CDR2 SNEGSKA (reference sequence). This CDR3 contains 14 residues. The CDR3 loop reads CSARVPTPQETQYF. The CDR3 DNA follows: TGCAGTGCTAGAGTACCAACACCCCAAGAGACCCAGTACTTC.

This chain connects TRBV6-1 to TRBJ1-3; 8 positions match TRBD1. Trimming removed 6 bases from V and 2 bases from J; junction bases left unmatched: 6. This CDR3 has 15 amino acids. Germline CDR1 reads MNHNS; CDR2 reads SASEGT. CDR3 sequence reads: CASRRTGIAGNTIYF. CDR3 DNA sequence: TGTGCCAGCAGGCGGACAGGGATCGCTGGAAACACCATATATTTT.

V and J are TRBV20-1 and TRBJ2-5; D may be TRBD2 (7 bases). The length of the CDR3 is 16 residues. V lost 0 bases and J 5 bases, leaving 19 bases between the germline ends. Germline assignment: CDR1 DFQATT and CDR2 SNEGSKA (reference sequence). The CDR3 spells CSARDQGSGIVETQYF. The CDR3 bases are TGCAGTGCTAGAGATCAGGGGAGCGGGATAGTTGAGACCCAGTACTTC.

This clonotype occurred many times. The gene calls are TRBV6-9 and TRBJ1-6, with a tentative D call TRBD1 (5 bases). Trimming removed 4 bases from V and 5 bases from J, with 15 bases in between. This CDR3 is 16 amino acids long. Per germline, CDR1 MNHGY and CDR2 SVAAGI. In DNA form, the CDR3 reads TGTGCCAGCAGTTCCTCGATGGACACTGATAATTCACCCCTCCACTTT. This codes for CASSSSMDTDNSPLHF.

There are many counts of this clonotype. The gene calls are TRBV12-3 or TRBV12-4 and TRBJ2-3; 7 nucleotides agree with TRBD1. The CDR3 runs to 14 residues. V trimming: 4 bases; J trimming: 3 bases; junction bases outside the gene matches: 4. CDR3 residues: CASSSTGYTDTQYF. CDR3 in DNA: TGTGCCAGCAGTTCGACAGGGTATACAGATACGCAGTATTTT.

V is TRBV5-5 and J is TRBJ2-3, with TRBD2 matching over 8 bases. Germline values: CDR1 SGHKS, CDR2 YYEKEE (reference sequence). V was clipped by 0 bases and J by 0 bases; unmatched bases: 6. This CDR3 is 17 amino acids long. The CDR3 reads CASSLGLPSGSTDTQYF. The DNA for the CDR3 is TGTGCCAGCAGCTTGGGGTTACCTAGCGGGAGCACAGATACGCAGTATTTT.

The CDR3 is CSVEGNTEAFF. The DNA of the CDR3 is TGCAGCGTTGAGGGTAACACTGAAGCTTTCTTT. The rearrangement uses TRBV29-1 and TRBJ1-1; D remains ambiguous. The CDR3 spans 11 residues. V lost 3 bases, J lost 2 bases, and 4 bases lay in between. Germline CDR1 SQVTM, CDR2 ANQGSEA.

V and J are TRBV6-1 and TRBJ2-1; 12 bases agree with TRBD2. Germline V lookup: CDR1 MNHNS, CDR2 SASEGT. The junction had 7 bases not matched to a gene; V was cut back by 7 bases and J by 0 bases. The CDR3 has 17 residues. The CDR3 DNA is TGTGCCAGCACCCCGACTAGCGGGAGTGTCTCCTACAATGAGCAGTTCTTC. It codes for CASTPTSGSVSYNEQFF.

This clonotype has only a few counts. CDR3 sequence reads: CASSQDKIAGGYRKETQYF. In DNA, the CDR3 is TGTGCCAGCAGCCAAGATAAAATTGCGGGAGGTTATCGCAAAGAGACCCAGTACTTC. This chain connects TRBV3-1 to TRBJ2-5; 8 bases fit TRBD2. Germline CDR1 is LGHDT and CDR2 is YNNKEL (reference sequence). The CDR3 length is 19 residues. V shed 0 bases, J shed 3 bases, and the junction held 15 bases outside the gene matches.

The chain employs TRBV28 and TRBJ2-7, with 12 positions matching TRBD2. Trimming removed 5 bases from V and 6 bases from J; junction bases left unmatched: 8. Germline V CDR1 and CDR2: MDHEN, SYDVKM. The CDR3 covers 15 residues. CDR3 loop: CASSPRLAGAFEQYF. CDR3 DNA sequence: TGTGCCAGCAGTCCCAGACTAGCGGGAGCGTTCGAGCAGTACTTC.

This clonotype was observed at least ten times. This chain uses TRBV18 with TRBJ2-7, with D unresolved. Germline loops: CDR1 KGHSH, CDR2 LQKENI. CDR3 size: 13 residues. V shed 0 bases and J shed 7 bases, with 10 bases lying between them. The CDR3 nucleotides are TGTGCCAGCTCACCACCGTCTGGGGTTGAGCAGTACTTC. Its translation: CASSPPSGVEQYF.

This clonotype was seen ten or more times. The chain's CDR3 is CASSYREPTDTQYF. For the CDR3, the DNA is TGCGCCAGCAGCTACCGGGAGCCCACAGATACGCAGTATTTT. The V and J genes are TRBV5-1 and TRBJ2-3; D is possibly TRBD2 (6 bases). The V gene lost 3 bases and the J gene lost 2 bases, with 10 bases spanning the gap. CDR1 and CDR2 (germline): SGHRS, YFSETQ. This CDR3 contains 14 residues.

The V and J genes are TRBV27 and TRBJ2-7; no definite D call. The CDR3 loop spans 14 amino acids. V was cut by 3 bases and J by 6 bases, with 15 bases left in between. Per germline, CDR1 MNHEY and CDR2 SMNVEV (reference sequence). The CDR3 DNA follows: TGTGCCAGCAGTTTTAGAGTAGTGGGTCCCGAGCAGTACTTC. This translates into CASSFRVVGPEQYF.

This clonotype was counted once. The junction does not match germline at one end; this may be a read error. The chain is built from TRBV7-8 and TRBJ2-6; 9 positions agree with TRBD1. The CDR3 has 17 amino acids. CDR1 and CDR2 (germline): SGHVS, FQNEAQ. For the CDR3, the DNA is TGTGCCAACAGCCTAACGACAGGGGGGACTGGGGCCAACGTCCTGACTTTC. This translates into CANSLTTGGTGANVLTF.

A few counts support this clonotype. In nucleotides, the CDR3 is TGTGCCAGCTCACCCAGGGGTGCCTTAATCCCAAGCTCTGGAAACACCATATATTTT. Amino acids: CASSPRGALIPSSGNTIYF. This chain uses TRBV18 with TRBJ1-3, with TRBD1 as a possible D gene (6 bases). Trimming stripped 3 bases from V and 0 bases from J, with 21 bases between. In germline, CDR1 is KGHSH, CDR2 LQKENI. The CDR3 length is 19 residues.

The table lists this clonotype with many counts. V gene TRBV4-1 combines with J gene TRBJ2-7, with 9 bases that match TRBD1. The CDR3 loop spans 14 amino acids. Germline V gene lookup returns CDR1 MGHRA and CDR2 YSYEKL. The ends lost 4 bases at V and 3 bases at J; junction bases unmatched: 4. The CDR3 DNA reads TGCGCCAGCAGCCCACCGGGACAGGGCTACGAGCAGTACTTC. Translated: CASSPPGQGYEQYF.

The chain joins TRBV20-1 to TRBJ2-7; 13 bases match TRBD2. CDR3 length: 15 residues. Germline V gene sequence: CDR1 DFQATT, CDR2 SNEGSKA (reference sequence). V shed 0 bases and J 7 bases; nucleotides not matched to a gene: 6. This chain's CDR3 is CSARDPGTSGIEQYF. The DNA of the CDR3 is TGCAGTGCTAGAGATCCGGGGACTAGCGGGATTGAGCAGTACTTC.

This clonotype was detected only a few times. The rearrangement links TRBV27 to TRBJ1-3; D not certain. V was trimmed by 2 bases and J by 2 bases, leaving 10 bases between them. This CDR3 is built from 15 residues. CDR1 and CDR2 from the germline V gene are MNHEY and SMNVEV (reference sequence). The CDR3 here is CASSLKSAPGNTIYF. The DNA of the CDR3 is TGTGCCAGCAGTTTAAAGTCAGCTCCTGGAAACACCATATATTTT.

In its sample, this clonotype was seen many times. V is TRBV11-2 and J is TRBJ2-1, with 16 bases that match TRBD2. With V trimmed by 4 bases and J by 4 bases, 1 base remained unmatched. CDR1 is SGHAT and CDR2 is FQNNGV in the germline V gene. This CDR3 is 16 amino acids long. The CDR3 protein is CASSSGLAGGYNEQFF. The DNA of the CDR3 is TGTGCCAGCAGCTCGGGACTAGCGGGAGGGTACAATGAGCAGTTCTTC.

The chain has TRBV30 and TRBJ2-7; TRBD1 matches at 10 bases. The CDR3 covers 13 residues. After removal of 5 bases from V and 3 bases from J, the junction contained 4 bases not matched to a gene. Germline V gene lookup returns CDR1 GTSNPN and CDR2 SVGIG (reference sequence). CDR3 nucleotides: TGTGCCTGGGAGGGACAGGGGATCTACGAGCAGTACTTC. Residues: CAWEGQGIYEQYF.

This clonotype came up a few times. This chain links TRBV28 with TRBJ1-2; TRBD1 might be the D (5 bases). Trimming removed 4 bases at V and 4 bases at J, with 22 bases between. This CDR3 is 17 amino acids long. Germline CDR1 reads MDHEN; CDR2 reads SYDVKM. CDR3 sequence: CASSSTTRGVQSYGYTF. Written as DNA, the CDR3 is TGTGCCAGCAGTTCGACCACGCGGGGCGTCCAGAGCTATGGCTACACCTTC.

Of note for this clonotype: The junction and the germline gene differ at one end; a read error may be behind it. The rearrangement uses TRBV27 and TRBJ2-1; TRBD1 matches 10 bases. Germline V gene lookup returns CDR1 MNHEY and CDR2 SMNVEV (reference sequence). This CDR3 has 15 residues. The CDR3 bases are TGTGCCAGCAGTTTTTGGGACAGGGGTCGCAATGGGCAGTTCTTC. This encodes CASSFWDRGRNGQFF.

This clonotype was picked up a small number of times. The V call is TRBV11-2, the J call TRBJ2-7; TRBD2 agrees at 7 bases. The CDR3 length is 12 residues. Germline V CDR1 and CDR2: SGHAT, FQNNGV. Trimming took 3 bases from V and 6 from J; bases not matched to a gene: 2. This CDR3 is CASSLAGVEQYF. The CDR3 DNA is TGTGCCAGCAGCTTGGCGGGAGTCGAGCAGTACTTC. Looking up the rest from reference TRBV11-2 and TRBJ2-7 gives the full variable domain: EAGVAQSPRYKIIEKRQSVAFWCNPISGHATLYWYQQILGQGPKLLIQFQNNGVVDDSQLPKDRFSAERLKGVDSTLKIQPAKLEDSAVYLCASSLAGVEQYFGPGTRLTVT.